This T cell receptor beta chain was sequenced during a study of T-cell memory formation after mild COVID-19. The germline V gene encodes CDR1 SEHNR and CDR2 FQNEAQ (reference sequence). The germline V and J ends were trimmed by 4 bases and 4 bases, with 22 bases remaining between them. The length of the CDR3 is 17 residues. TCRdb independently ran MiXCR on the 5' RACE reads; one entry per CDR3 protein. This table holds under 550,000 distinct CDR3 sequences, 18% found once. The sequencing sample was made of PBMCs or a T cell subset sorted from them (not recorded which). V is TRBV7-9 and J is TRBJ1-2; tentative D call: TRBD1 (6 bases). The sequence was collected from an adult woman who had mild COVID-19 (a few samples of this study predate the infection). Cell type and time point are not known. CDR3: CASSSSGWGPGGYGYTF. CDR3 in DNA: TGTGCCAGCAGCTCCAGTGGATGGGGGCCCGGGGGCTATGGCTACACCTTC.